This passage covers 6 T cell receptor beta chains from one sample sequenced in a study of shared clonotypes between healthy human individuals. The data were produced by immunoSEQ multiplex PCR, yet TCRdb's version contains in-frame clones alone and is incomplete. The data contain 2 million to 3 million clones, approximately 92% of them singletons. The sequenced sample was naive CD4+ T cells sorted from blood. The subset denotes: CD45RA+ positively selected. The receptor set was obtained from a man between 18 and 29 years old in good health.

The CDR3 protein is CASSTSGRTDTQYF. The CDR3 coding sequence is TGTGCCAGCAGCACTAGCGGTCGCACAGATACGCAGTATTTT. The chain links TRBV9 to TRBJ2-3; 8 bases are a match to TRBD2. This CDR3 region has 14 residues. CDR1 is SGDLS, CDR2 YYNGEE, per germline. Germline trimming cut 4 bases from V and 1 base from J; bases unmatched to any gene: 2.

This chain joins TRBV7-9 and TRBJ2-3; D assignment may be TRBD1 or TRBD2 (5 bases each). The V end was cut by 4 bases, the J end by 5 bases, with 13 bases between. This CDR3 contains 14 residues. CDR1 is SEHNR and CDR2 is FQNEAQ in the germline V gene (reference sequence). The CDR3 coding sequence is TGTGCCAGCAGCTCCGAGGGGCGGGTAGATACGCAGTATTTT. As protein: CASSSEGRVDTQYF.

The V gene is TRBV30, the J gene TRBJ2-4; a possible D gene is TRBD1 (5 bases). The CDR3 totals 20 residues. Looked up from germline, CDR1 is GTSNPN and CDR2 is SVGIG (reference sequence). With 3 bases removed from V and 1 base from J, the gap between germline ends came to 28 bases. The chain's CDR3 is CAWRPKREHRFGSAKNIQYF. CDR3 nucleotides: TGTGCCTGGAGACCCAAAAGAGAGCACAGGTTTGGCTCGGCCAAAAACATTCAGTACTTC.

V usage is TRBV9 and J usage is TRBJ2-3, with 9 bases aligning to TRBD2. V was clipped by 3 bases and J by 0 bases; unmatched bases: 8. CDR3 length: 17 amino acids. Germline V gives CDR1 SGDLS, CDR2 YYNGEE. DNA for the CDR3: TGTGCCAGCAGCGCCGGGAGGACTAGCGCGAGCACAGATACGCAGTATTTT. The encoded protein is CASSAGRTSASTDTQYF. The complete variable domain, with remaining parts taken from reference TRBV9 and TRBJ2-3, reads DSGVTQTPKHLITATGQRVTLRCSPRSGDLSVYWYQQSLDQGLQFLIQYYNGEERAKGNILERFSAQQFPDLHSELNLSSLELGDSALYFCASSAGRTSASTDTQYFGPGTRLTVL.

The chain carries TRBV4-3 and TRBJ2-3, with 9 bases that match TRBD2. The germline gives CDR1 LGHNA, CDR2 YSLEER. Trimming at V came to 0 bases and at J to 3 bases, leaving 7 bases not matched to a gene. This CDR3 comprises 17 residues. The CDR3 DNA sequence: TGCGCCAGCAGCCAAGATCGGCGGGAGGGCCAGACAGATACGCAGTATTTT. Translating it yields CASSQDRREGQTDTQYF.

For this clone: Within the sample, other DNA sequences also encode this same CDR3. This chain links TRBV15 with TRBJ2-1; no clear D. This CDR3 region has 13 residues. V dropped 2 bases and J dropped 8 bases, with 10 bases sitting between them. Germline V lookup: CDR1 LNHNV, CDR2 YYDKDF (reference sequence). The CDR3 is CATSRPPGDEQFF. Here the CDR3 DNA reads TGTGCCACCAGCAGACCGCCGGGCGATGAGCAGTTCTTC. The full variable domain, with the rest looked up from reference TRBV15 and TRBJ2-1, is DAMVIQNPRYQVTQFGKPVTLSCSQTLNHNVMYWYQQKSSQAPKLLFHYYDKDFNNEADTPDNFQSRRPNTSFCFLDIRSPGLGDTAMYLCATSRPPGDEQFFGPGTRLTVL.